This paragraph covers one TCR beta chain sequence. Its antigen is not known. This specimen comes from a study of shared clonotypes between healthy human individuals. Overall study findings and caveats: Sharing across several donors was seen in roughly 5% of naive CD4 clonotypes. Among donors, sharing of clonotypes was expected to be affected by sequencing depth.

The V gene's germline CDR1 is SEHNR and CDR2 FQNEAQ (reference sequence). V trimming: 4 bases; J trimming: 0 bases; junction bases outside the gene matches: 7. The CDR3 sequence is 19 residues long. The assay was carried out at the deep level. Sequenced by immunoSEQ multiplex PCR; TCRdb stores in-frame clones only, minus some. The table shows over 400,000 clones, with 90% to 96% occurring only once. The sample was naive CD4+ T cells sorted from blood. The subset is: CD45RA+ positively selected. The chain has TRBV7-9 and TRBJ2-6; 12 positions agree with TRBD2. The receptor comes from a woman in her twenties or thirties in good health. CDR3 nucleotides: TGTGCCAGCAGCTCCCGAAGACTAGCGGGAGACTCTGGGGCCAACGTCCTGACTTTC. Its translation is CASSSRRLAGDSGANVLTF.